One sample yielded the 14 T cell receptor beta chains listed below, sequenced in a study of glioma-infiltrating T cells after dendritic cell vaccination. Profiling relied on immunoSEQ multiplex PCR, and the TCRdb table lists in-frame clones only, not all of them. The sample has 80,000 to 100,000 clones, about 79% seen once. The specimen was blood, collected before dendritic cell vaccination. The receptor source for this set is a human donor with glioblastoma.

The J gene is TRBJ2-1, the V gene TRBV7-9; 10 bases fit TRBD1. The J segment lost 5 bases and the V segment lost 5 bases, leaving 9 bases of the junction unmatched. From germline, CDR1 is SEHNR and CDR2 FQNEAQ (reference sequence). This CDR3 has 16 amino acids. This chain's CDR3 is CASSPVAGQGHNEQFF. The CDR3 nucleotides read TGTGCCAGCAGCCCGGTGGCGGGACAGGGGCACAATGAGCAGTTCTTC.

The CDR3 coding sequence is TGTGCCAGCCGCCGGAGCGGAACGAACACCGGGGAGCTGTTTTTT. Translated: CASRRSGTNTGELFF. V and J are TRBV6-5 and TRBJ2-2; D perhaps matches TRBD2 (5 bases). V gave up 8 bases and J gave up 0 bases, with 13 bases separating them. The CDR3 sequence is 15 residues long. Germline V CDR1 and CDR2: MNHEY, SVGAGI.

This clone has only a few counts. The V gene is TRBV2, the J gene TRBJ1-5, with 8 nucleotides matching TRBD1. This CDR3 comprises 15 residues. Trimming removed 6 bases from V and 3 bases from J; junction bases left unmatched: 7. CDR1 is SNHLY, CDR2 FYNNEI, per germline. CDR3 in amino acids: CASRLDRAHNQPQHF. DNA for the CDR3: TGTGCCAGCAGGTTGGACAGGGCCCACAATCAGCCCCAGCATTTT.

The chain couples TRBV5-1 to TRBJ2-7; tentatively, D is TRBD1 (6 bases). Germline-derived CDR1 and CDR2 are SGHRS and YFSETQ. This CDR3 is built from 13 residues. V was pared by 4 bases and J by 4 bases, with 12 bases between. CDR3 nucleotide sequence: TGCGCCAGCAGCATACGACAGGATTACGAGCAGTACTTC. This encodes CASSIRQDYEQYF.

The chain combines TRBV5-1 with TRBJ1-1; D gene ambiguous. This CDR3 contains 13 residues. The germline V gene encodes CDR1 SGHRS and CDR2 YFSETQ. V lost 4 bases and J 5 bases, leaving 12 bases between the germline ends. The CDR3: CASSATRGTEAFF. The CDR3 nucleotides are TGCGCCAGCAGCGCGACCCGGGGTACTGAAGCTTTCTTT.

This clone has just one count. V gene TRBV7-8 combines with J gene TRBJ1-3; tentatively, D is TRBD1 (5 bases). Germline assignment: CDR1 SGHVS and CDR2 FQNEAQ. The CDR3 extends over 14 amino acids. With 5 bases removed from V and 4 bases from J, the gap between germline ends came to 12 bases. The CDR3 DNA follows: TGTGCCAGCAGCCCCCGAAGGACAGGAAACACCATATATTTT. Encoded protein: CASSPRRTGNTIYF.

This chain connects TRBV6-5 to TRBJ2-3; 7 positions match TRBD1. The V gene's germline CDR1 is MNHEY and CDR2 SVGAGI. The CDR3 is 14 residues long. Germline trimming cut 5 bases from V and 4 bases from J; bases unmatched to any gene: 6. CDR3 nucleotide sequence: TGTGCCAGCAGTACCGGGACAGCCCCAGATACGCAGTATTTT. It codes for CASSTGTAPDTQYF.

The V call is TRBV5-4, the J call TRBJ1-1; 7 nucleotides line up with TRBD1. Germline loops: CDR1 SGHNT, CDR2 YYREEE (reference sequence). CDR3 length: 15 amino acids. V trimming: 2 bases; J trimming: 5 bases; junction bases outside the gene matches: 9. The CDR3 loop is CASSFNRGRGTEAFF. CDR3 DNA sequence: TGTGCCAGCAGCTTTAACAGGGGTCGGGGGACTGAAGCTTTCTTT.

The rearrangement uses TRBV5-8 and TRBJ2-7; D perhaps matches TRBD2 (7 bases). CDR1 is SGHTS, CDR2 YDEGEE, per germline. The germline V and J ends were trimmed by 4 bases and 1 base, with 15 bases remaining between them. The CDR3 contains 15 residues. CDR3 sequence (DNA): TGTGCCAGCAGCCGACGGGCGGGGGCTTCCTACGAGCAGTACTTC. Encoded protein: CASSRRAGASYEQYF.

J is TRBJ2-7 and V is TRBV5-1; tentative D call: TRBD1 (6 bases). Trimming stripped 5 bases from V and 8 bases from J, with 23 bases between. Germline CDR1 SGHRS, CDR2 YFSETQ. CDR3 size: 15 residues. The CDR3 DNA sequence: TGCGCCAGCAGTCAAGCGGTAGGCACAGGGTCGAAGCAGTACTTC. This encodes CASSQAVGTGSKQYF.

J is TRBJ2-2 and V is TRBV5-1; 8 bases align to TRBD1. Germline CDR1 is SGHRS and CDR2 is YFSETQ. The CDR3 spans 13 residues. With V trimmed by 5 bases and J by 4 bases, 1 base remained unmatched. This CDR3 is CASRDRATGELFF. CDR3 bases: TGCGCCAGCAGGGACAGGGCCACCGGGGAGCTGTTTTTT.

CDR3 residues: CATGRGASTDTQYF. The DNA of the CDR3 is TGTGCCACCGGGAGAGGGGCGAGCACAGATACGCAGTATTTT. This chain connects TRBV2 to TRBJ2-3; a possible D gene is TRBD2 (6 bases). Deletions cut 10 bases from V and 0 bases from J, with 14 bases between. CDR1 is SNHLY and CDR2 is FYNNEI in the germline V gene. The CDR3 runs to 14 residues. The full variable domain, its missing parts supplied by reference TRBV2 and TRBJ2-3, is EPEVTQTPSHQVTQMGQEVILRCVPISNHLYFYWYRQILGQKVEFLVSFYNNEISEKSEIFDDQFSVERPDGSNFTLKIRSTKLEDSAMYFCATGRGASTDTQYFGPGTRLTVL.

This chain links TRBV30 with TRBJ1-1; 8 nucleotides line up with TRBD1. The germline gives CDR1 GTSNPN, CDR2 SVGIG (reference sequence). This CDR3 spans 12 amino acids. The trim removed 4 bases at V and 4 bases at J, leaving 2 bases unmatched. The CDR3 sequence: CAWNQGATEAFF. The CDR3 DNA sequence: TGTGCCTGGAACCAGGGGGCCACTGAAGCTTTCTTT.

The CDR3 reads CASPRTQTEPSEQFF. CDR3 DNA sequence: TGTGCAAGTCCTCGGACTCAGACGGAGCCGAGTGAGCAGTTCTTC. The rearrangement joins TRBV12-2 to TRBJ2-1; the table's D call, TRBD2, has no DNA check behind it. TRBV12-2 is tagged as a pseudogene. This CDR3 has 15 residues.